These T cell receptor beta chains were read from a single sample in a study of beta chain features in type 1 diabetes. Clones were read by immunoSEQ multiplex PCR, and TCRdb kept only the in-frame ones, dropping some. The sample gives 300,000 to 350,000 clones, 12% to 15% of which show up once; 5.5% to 7.5% is in the top ten. Specimen: central memory CD4+ T cells from blood. The receptors here all came from a man aged 25-45 years in good health. CDR3s include the opening cysteine and the closing phenylalanine or tryptophan. D genes are given only for firm matches. Rows may omit the clone size; those that give it use once, few, many or a size class.

clone_size j_call d_call v_call cdr3_nt cdr3_aa
NA TRBJ1-1 NA TRBV29-1 TGCAGCGTTGAAGCACGGGGGTGGACTGAAGCTTTCTTT CSVEARGWTEAFF
NA TRBJ1-1 NA TRBV2 TGTGCCAGCAGTGAAGGAGGCCGTGCGGGGCTTAAAGCTTTCTTT CASSEGGRAGLKAFF
NA TRBJ1-1 NA TRBV5-1 TGCGCCAGCACCAGGGAAATGGGGAACACTGAAGCTTTCTTT CASTREMGNTEAFF
few TRBJ1-2 NA TRBV2 TGTGCCAGCAGTGACGACAGCACGGTTTCTGGCTACACCTTC CASSDDSTVSGYTF
NA TRBJ1-1 TRBD1 TRBV10-3 TGTGCCAACAAACCCGGGCCATCAGGGGGAGCTTTCTTT CANKPGPSGGAFF
NA TRBJ2-7 TRBD1 TRBV7-9 TGTGCCAGCAGCTTAGAGGTGGGCAGGGGGATCTCCTACGAGCAGTACTTC CASSLEVGRGISYEQYF
few TRBJ2-7 TRBD1 TRBV27 TGTGCCAGCAGTAACAGGGGGCATTACGAGCAGTACTTC CASSNRGHYEQYF
few TRBJ2-3 TRBD1 TRBV5-4 TGTGCCAGCAGATCCGGGACAGAAATTTCACTGAGCACAGATACGCAGTATTTT CASRSGTEISLSTDTQYF
NA TRBJ2-1 TRBD2 TRBV5-6 TGTGCCAGCAGCCCCGAAACCGCACAGGTAGCGGGGGGGTACAATGAGCAGTTCTTC CASSPETAQVAGGYNEQFF
few TRBJ2-3 NA TRBV11-2 TGTGCCAGCAGCCCGAACTTCGGGGATACGCAGTATTTT CASSPNFGDTQYF
NA TRBJ1-3 NA TRBV4-2 TGTGCCAGCAGCCAAGATGGGATGGACTCTGGAAACACCATATATTTT CASSQDGMDSGNTIYF
NA TRBJ2-3 NA TRBV6-6 TGTGCCAGCAGTTACGTGTCAGATACGCAGTATTTT CASSYVSDTQYF
few TRBJ1-6 NA TRBV5-5 TGTGCCAGCAGCTCGACGGTTGTTCGGGATTCACCCCTCCACTTT CASSSTVVRDSPLHF
NA TRBJ2-3 NA TRBV5-1 TGCGCCAGCAGCTTTGGGGGCACCACAGATACGCAGTATTTT CASSFGGTTDTQYF
NA TRBJ2-7 NA TRBV7-2 TGTGCCAGCAGCCCTAGGGGGGGGAGCTCCTACGAGCAGTACTTC CASSPRGGSSYEQYF
NA TRBJ1-4 NA TRBV18 TGTGCCAGCTCACCGGGTTTTAATGAAAAACTGTTTTTT CASSPGFNEKLFF
NA TRBJ1-4 TRBD1 TRBV30 TGTGCCTGGAGTGTACCCGGGACAGGAAATGAAAAACTGTTTTTT CAWSVPGTGNEKLFF
once TRBJ1-2 NA TRBV28 TGTGCCAGCAGTTCAGGGACCTATTATGGCTACACCTTC CASSSGTYYGYTF
NA TRBJ2-3 TRBD2 TRBV19 TGTGCCAGTAGTCTGGGACTAGTTGGCACAGATACGCAGTATTTT CASSLGLVGTDTQYF
NA TRBJ2-1 TRBD2 TRBV4-2 TGTGCCAGCAGCCAATTCACCGGGACTAGCGGGAGGGCCACTGAGCAGTTCTTC CASSQFTGTSGRATEQFF
few TRBJ2-5 NA TRBV10-3 TGTGCCATCAGTAACGGTGGCGTAGAGACCCAGTACTTC CAISNGGVETQYF
many TRBJ1-3 NA TRBV5-1 TGCGCCAGCAGACCTCAGCTGGGCTCTGGAAACACCATATATTTT CASRPQLGSGNTIYF
NA TRBJ2-4 TRBD1 TRBV7-9 TGTGCCAGCAGCTTGGGACAGGGAAACATTCAGTACTTC CASSLGQGNIQYF
few TRBJ1-1 NA TRBV5-4 TGTGCCAGCAGCATACCTTCCACGGGAGGGACTGAAGCTTTCTTT CASSIPSTGGTEAFF
many TRBJ1-1 NA TRBV14 TGTGCCAGCAGCCAGGGCGAAGCTTTCTTT CASSQGEAFF
many TRBJ2-1 TRBD1 TRBV5-4 TGTGCCAGCAGCTACCGTCCTGGGGACAGTGAGCAGTTCTTC CASSYRPGDSEQFF
many TRBJ2-1 TRBD1 TRBV7-2 TGTGCCAGCAGCCTCGACAGGGCTGGTGAGCAGTTCTTC CASSLDRAGEQFF
NA TRBJ2-3 NA TRBV7-8 TGTGCCAGCAGCCACGACTCCACAGATACGCAGTATTTT CASSHDSTDTQYF
few TRBJ1-1 NA TRBV19 TGTGCCAGTAGTATATGGGGTCGCGACACTGAAGCTTTCTTT CASSIWGRDTEAFF
NA TRBJ2-5 NA TRBV19 TGTGCCAGTAGCAGTCTAGGGCTAGCTGATCAAGAGACCCAGTACTTC CASSSLGLADQETQYF
NA TRBJ2-7 NA TRBV5-6 TGTGCCAGCAGCCTCCGACAGACCTACTACGAGCAGTACTTC CASSLRQTYYEQYF
few TRBJ2-3 TRBD2 TRBV11-2 TGTGCCAGCAGCTTAGTCAGCGGGGACGCCGATACGCAGTATTTT CASSLVSGDADTQYF
many TRBJ2-1 NA TRBV7-2 TGTGCCAGCAGCCAAGCACAGGAGAGTAAGCAGTTCTTC CASSQAQESKQFF
few TRBJ1-5 NA TRBV18 TGTGCCAGCTCACCGGACAGACATCATGCCCAGCCCCAGCATTTT CASSPDRHHAQPQHF
few TRBJ1-5 TRBD1 TRBV14 TGTGCCAGCAGCCAAGGGACAGGGCAGCCCCAGCATTTT CASSQGTGQPQHF
few TRBJ2-3 NA TRBV7-2 TGTGCCAGCAGCTCCTTTTCAGATACGCAGTATTTT CASSSFSDTQYF
NA TRBJ2-5 TRBD2 TRBV7-2 TGTGCCAGCAGCCCGCGGGGGGGTAGCCGAGAGACCCAGTACTTC CASSPRGGSRETQYF
NA TRBJ2-1 NA TRBV11-3 TGTGCCAGCAGCTTGTCGGCGGGGTCCTACAATGAGCAGTTCTTC CASSLSAGSYNEQFF
few TRBJ1-1 TRBD1 TRBV27 TGTGCCAGCAGTTCAACCGGGACAGCTAGCACTGAAGCTTTCTTT CASSSTGTASTEAFF
few TRBJ2-3 NA TRBV7-2 TGTGCCAGCAGCTTGGGACCAGGCACAGATACGCAGTATTTT CASSLGPGTDTQYF
NA TRBJ1-5 NA TRBV10-3 TGTGCCATCAGTGATATCCAAGTCGATCAGCCCCAGCATTTT CAISDIQVDQPQHF
few TRBJ2-3 NA TRBV7-2 TGTGCCAGCAGCTTAGCGGGAGGCATTAGCACAGATACGCAGTATTTT CASSLAGGISTDTQYF
many TRBJ2-1 NA TRBV4-3 TGCGCCAGCAGCCAAGAAGCGGAGGGAGCCTACAATGAGCAGTTCTTC CASSQEAEGAYNEQFF
NA TRBJ1-1 TRBD1 TRBV11-2 TGTGCCAGCAGCTTAGAAAGGGACAGTGAAGCTTTCTTT CASSLERDSEAFF
few TRBJ2-3 TRBD1 TRBV5-6 TGTGCCAGCAGCCCCGGACAGGGGACAGATACGCAGTATTTT CASSPGQGTDTQYF
few TRBJ1-2 NA TRBV7-9 TGTGCCAGCAGCCCCCATGAGGGCTATGGCTACACCTTC CASSPHEGYGYTF
few TRBJ2-5 NA TRBV2 TGTGCCAGCAGTCGCGGGCCCCCAGAGACCCAGTACTTC CASSRGPPETQYF
NA TRBJ2-7 NA TRBV4-3 TGCGCCAGCAGCCAAGAGATTATTCAGGGTTCCTACGAGCAGTACTTC CASSQEIIQGSYEQYF
many TRBJ1-5 NA TRBV5-4 TGTGCCAGCAGCAGGGGTGGGTCCAATCAGCCCCAGCATTTT CASSRGGSNQPQHF
few TRBJ2-7 NA TRBV19 TGTGCCAGTAGCACTGGACAGACCTACGAGCAGTACTTC CASSTGQTYEQYF
few TRBJ2-2 NA TRBV4-3 TGCGCCAGCAGCCAAGGCCTCGGGCCCCCGAACACCGGGGAGCTGTTTTTT CASSQGLGPPNTGELFF
NA TRBJ2-5 NA TRBV5-4 TGTGCCAGCAGCTTGGCCGGTTCGTACCAAGAGACCCAGTACTTC CASSLAGSYQETQYF
many TRBJ2-1 TRBD1 TRBV5-4 TGTGCCAGCAGCTGGGACAGCGCAGAACAACTCTACAATGAGCAGTTCTTC CASSWDSAEQLYNEQFF
few TRBJ1-3 TRBD1 TRBV7-7 TGTGCCAGCAGCCCGTTCCAGGGGGACGGGAACACCATATATTTT CASSPFQGDGNTIYF
NA TRBJ1-2 TRBD1 TRBV7-9 TGTGCCAGCAGCCCACGGACAGGGGAGGACTATGGCTACACCTTC CASSPRTGEDYGYTF
few TRBJ2-5 NA TRBV30 TGTGCCTGGAGTGTCCAAGAGACCCAGTACTTC CAWSVQETQYF
NA TRBJ1-2 NA TRBV7-2 TGTGCCAGCAGCTTAAGGGGTCAGCAGGGCTACACCTTC CASSLRGQQGYTF
NA TRBJ2-1 TRBD2 TRBV7-2 TGTGCCAGCAGCTTAAAGCGGGACGTAAGTGAGCAGTTCTTC CASSLKRDVSEQFF